The clone carrying this TCR beta chain was observed a handful of times. Its cognate antigen is unknown. The entry originates in a study of T cell responses to AZD1222 COVID-19 vaccine. Notes on the study in general: Most donors were white British, females outnumbered males, and clonal diversity was possibly underestimated. Close to half of spike-specific TCRs reportedly recognize unmutated variant regions.

TCRdb's table, derived via immunoSEQ multiplex PCR, lists solely in-frame clones and lacks some. Found here are about 220,000 clones, approximately 94% of them singletons; the top ten hold more than 0.8%. V trimming: 6 bases; J trimming: 9 bases; junction bases outside the gene matches: 8. Germline V gives CDR1 SNHLY, CDR2 FYNNEI. The CDR3 totals 13 residues. The chain recombines TRBV2 with TRBJ1-5, with 7 nucleotides matching TRBD1. The sample was peripheral blood, taken on day 0 of MenACWY control vaccination. The TCR comes from an adult in good health. CDR3 sequence (DNA): TGTGCCAGCAGCCGGGACAGCCTCGGGCCCCAGCATTTT. Amino acids: CASSRDSLGPQHF.